The 18 T cell receptor beta chains reported below all come from one sample, sequenced in a study of early T cells in non-severe SARS-CoV-2 infection. TCRdb re-called the 5' RACE reads with MiXCR, one entry per CDR3 protein. Of around 53,000 distinct CDR3 sequences in the sample, around 10% were seen once. What was sequenced was whole blood. The source of these receptors is an adult who was a healthcare worker with PCR-confirmed SARS-CoV-2 infection or an uninfected control (not recorded which).

This clonotype was counted ten times or more. The chain couples TRBV19 to TRBJ1-3; D unclear. Trimming removed 7 bases from V and 0 bases from J, with 4 bases in between. This CDR3 has 12 amino acids. Germline V gene lookup returns CDR1 LNHDA and CDR2 SQIVND (reference sequence). The CDR3 loop is CASMNSGNTIYF. CDR3 DNA sequence: TGTGCCAGTATGAACTCTGGAAACACCATATATTTT.

This clonotype was found many times. V usage is TRBV30 and J usage is TRBJ2-2; 9 bases match TRBD2. The germline gives CDR1 GTSNPN, CDR2 SVGIG (reference sequence). V lost 4 bases and J lost 5; bases outside the gene matches: 14. The CDR3 sequence is 17 residues long. The CDR3 sequence is CAWKLPTEREDTGELFF. CDR3 in DNA: TGTGCCTGGAAGCTCCCCACCGAGCGGGAGGATACCGGGGAGCTGTTTTTT.

This rearrangement joins TRBV28 to TRBJ2-7; the match to TRBD2 covers 11 bases. Germline CDR1 MDHEN, CDR2 SYDVKM. The ends lost 4 bases at V and 3 bases at J; junction bases unmatched: 8. This CDR3 comprises 16 residues. CDR3 region: CASSSLPGTSGYEQYF. The CDR3 nucleotides read TGTGCCAGCAGTTCCCTCCCCGGGACTAGCGGCTACGAGCAGTACTTC.

The J gene is TRBJ2-1, the V gene TRBV28, with 11 bases lining up with TRBD2. The germline gives CDR1 MDHEN, CDR2 SYDVKM. The CDR3 is 14 residues long. V lost 6 bases, J lost 7 bases, and 5 bases stayed unmatched. CDR3 nucleotides: TGTGCCAGCAGAACCGGGACTAGCGGTAATGAGCAGTTCTTC. Its translation: CASRTGTSGNEQFF. The whole variable domain, remainder taken from reference TRBV28 and TRBJ2-1, is DVKVTQSSRYLVKRTGEKVFLECVQDMDHENMFWYRQDPGLGLRLIYFSYDVKMKEKGDIPEGYSVSREKKERFSLILESASTNQTSMYLCASRTGTSGNEQFFGPGTRLTVL.

Many counts were recorded for this clonotype. This chain uses TRBV7-9 with TRBJ1-5; 8 bases fit TRBD1. Germline-derived CDR1 and CDR2 are SEHNR and FQNEAQ (reference sequence). Trimming took 5 bases from V and 2 from J; bases not matched to a gene: 8. This CDR3 comprises 16 residues. Written as DNA, the CDR3 is TGTGCCAGCAGCCTAACCGACAGGGGCCGCAATCAGCCCCAGCATTTT. This translates into CASSLTDRGRNQPQHF.

This clonotype was counted many times. V usage is TRBV12-3 or TRBV12-4 and J usage is TRBJ1-3; TRBD1 matches at 7 bases. The CDR3 sequence is 16 residues long. Trimming cost V 5 bases and J 6 bases; bases outside gene matches: 13. CDR3 residues: CASSPPLGTAENTIYF. CDR3 nucleotide sequence: TGTGCCAGCAGTCCCCCCCTGGGGACAGCTGAAAACACCATATATTTT.

This clonotype was counted only a few times. The chain uses TRBV18 and TRBJ1-5; TRBD1 agrees at 8 bases. V dropped 6 bases and J dropped 5; count of bases not matched to a gene: 6. CDR1 is KGHSH, CDR2 LQKENI, per germline. The CDR3 is made up of 14 amino acids. CDR3 protein: CASSPEQGDQPQHF. The CDR3 DNA reads TGTGCCAGCTCCCCTGAACAGGGGGATCAGCCCCAGCATTTT.

This clonotype was seen only a few times. The genes are TRBV2 and TRBJ1-1; D possibly corresponds to TRBD1 (6 bases). The CDR3 spans 14 residues. Trimming took 5 bases from V and 0 from J, leaving 10 bases between them. Germline CDR1 is SNHLY and CDR2 is FYNNEI. CDR3 coding DNA: TGTGCCAGCAGTCAGGACAGAGTGAACACTGAAGCTTTCTTT. This encodes CASSQDRVNTEAFF. The full variable domain, in which reference TRBV2 and TRBJ1-1 provide the parts outside the CDR3, is EPEVTQTPSHQVTQMGQEVILRCVPISNHLYFYWYRQILGQKVEFLVSFYNNEISEKSEIFDDQFSVERPDGSNFTLKIRSTKLEDSAMYFCASSQDRVNTEAFFGQGTRLTVV.

The V gene is TRBV5-4, the J gene TRBJ1-1; D is perhaps TRBD1 (5 bases). The CDR3 has 14 residues. Germline V gene sequence: CDR1 SGHNT, CDR2 YYREEE (reference sequence). V lost 4 bases and J lost 1, with 11 bases in between. The CDR3 here is CASSLHTGNTEAFF. The CDR3 region has the DNA TGTGCCAGCAGCCTGCATACAGGGAACACTGAAGCTTTCTTT.

This clonotype was observed a handful of times. This sequence joins TRBV9 and TRBJ2-1, with 14 bases matching TRBD2. CDR3 length: 18 residues. Trimming took 1 base from V and 7 from J; bases not matched to a gene: 10. Germline CDR1 and CDR2: SGDLS and YYNGEE. This CDR3 is CASSVSGLAGGVRNEQFF. CDR3 sequence (DNA): TGTGCCAGCAGCGTATCAGGACTAGCGGGAGGTGTAAGGAATGAGCAGTTCTTC. Full variable domain (rest looked up from reference TRBV9 and TRBJ2-1): DSGVTQTPKHLITATGQRVTLRCSPRSGDLSVYWYQQSLDQGLQFLIQYYNGEERAKGNILERFSAQQFPDLHSELNLSSLELGDSALYFCASSVSGLAGGVRNEQFFGPGTRLTVL.

This clonotype has at least ten counts. The chain uses TRBV5-1 and TRBJ2-7; D is possibly TRBD1 (5 bases). CDR1 is SGHRS, CDR2 YFSETQ, per germline. The CDR3 has 14 residues. Trimming left V 0 bases short and J 5 bases short, with 12 bases between. The CDR3 bases are TGCGCCAGCAGCTTGGGGCAGGGTCCCAACGAGCAGTACTTC. Protein product: CASSLGQGPNEQYF.

This rearrangement joins TRBV7-6 to TRBJ2-1, with 11 positions matching TRBD2. Germline lookup yields CDR1 SGHVS and CDR2 FNYEAQ. V was pared by 5 bases and J by 7 bases, with 7 bases of the junction left unmatched. This CDR3 region has 15 residues. CDR3 residues: CASSSSGRAENEQFF. The CDR3 nucleotides are TGTGCCAGCAGCAGTAGCGGGAGGGCGGAGAATGAGCAGTTCTTC.

This clonotype was recorded many times. The J gene is TRBJ1-5, the V gene TRBV11-2; no clear D gene. The V and J ends lost 0 bases and 4 bases respectively, with 7 bases between them. This CDR3 is 14 amino acids long. Germline lookup yields CDR1 SGHAT and CDR2 FQNNGV. CDR3 amino acids: CASSLDGLNQPQHF. The CDR3 nucleotides are TGTGCCAGCAGCTTAGATGGGCTAAATCAGCCCCAGCATTTT.

This clonotype has a handful of counts. The chain recombines TRBV29-1 with TRBJ1-2; D might be TRBD1 (5 bases). Trimming left V 6 bases short and J 8 bases short, with 7 bases between. The germline V gene encodes CDR1 SQVTM and CDR2 ANQGSEA. The CDR3 contains 9 residues. For the CDR3, the DNA is TGCAGCGTGGGACGGGGCTACACCTTC. Translation gives CSVGRGYTF.

The chain links TRBV5-1 to TRBJ2-3; D not resolved. Per the germline V gene, CDR1 is SGHRS and CDR2 is YFSETQ. The ends were cut back, 1 base at V and 2 bases at J, with 8 bases in the middle. The length of the CDR3 is 14 residues. CDR3 nucleotide sequence: TGCGCCAGCAGCTTGAACGGATACACAGATACGCAGTATTTT. Translating it yields CASSLNGYTDTQYF. The entire variable domain, with the rest obtained from reference TRBV5-1 and TRBJ2-3, is as follows: KAGVTQTPRYLIKTRGQQVTLSCSPISGHRSVSWYQQTPGQGLQFLFEYFSETQRNKGNFPGRFSGRQFSNSRSEMNVSTLELGDSALYLCASSLNGYTDTQYFGPGTRLTVL.

This clonotype came up many times. The chain recombines TRBV7-2 with TRBJ1-5; D gene ambiguous. The CDR3 loop spans 13 amino acids. Germline V CDR1 and CDR2: SGHTA, FQGNSA. The V end lost 4 bases, the J end lost 4 bases, and 8 bases lay between the germline ends. In nucleotides, the CDR3 is TGTGCCAGCAGCTCCGCGGGGAATCAGCCCCAGCATTTT. It specifies CASSSAGNQPQHF.

The gene calls are TRBV24-1 and TRBJ2-1; D is undetermined. Germline values: CDR1 KGHDR, CDR2 SFDVKD. This CDR3 has 12 amino acids. Trimming removed 2 bases at V and 9 bases at J, with 7 bases between. CDR3 sequence: CATSDSGSEQFF. In DNA, the CDR3 is TGTGCCACCAGTGATTCCGGGTCTGAGCAGTTCTTC.

This clonotype was observed a few times. The J gene is TRBJ2-7, the V gene TRBV19, with a weak D call TRBD1 (6 bases). With 5 bases removed from V and 6 bases from J, the gap between germline ends came to 14 bases. CDR1 LNHDA and CDR2 SQIVND come from the germline V gene (reference sequence). The CDR3 consists of 13 residues. In DNA, the CDR3 is TGTGCCAGTAGTCCAGGGGTTCTTGGCGAGCAGTACTTC. Protein product: CASSPGVLGEQYF.